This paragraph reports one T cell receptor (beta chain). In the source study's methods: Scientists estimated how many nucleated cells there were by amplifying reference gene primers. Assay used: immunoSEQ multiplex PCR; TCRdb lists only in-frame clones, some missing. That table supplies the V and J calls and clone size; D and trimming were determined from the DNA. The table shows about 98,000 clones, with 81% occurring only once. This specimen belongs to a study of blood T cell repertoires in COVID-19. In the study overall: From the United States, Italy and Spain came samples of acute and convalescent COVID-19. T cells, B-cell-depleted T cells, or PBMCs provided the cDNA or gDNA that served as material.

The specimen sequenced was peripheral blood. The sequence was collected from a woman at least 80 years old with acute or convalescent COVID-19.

The CDR3 coding sequence is TGTGCCAGCAGCCAAGATCTAAGCCCCAGGATTTGGCCCCAAGAGACCCAGTACTTC. It translates to CASSQDLSPRIWPQETQYF. The genes are TRBV3-1 (or the pseudogene TRBV3-2) and TRBJ2-5; D is undetermined. CDR3 size: 19 residues. Per germline, CDR1 LGHDT and CDR2 YNNKEL (reference sequence). V lost 0 bases to trimming and J lost 1 base, with 21 bases between them.